The sequence of this TCR beta chain was determined in a study of cytomegalovirus exposure and HLA in healthy donors. On this clone: Its antigen is unidentified.

The PCR had 60 Vbeta and 13 Jbeta primers. Libraries were prepared by immunoSEQ multiplex PCR; TCRdb keeps only in-frame clonotypes and omits some of them. Among over 120,000 clones, roughly 70% were seen once, and the ten largest hold approximately 4%. V trimming: 6 bases; J trimming: 8 bases; junction bases outside the gene matches: 6. The CDR3 loop spans 14 amino acids. Germline CDR1 is MDHEN and CDR2 is SYDVKM. Study-level findings and limits: It was taken for granted in presence/absence analyses that sequencing depth across donors was roughly uniform. The study put roughly 160 TCR beta chains on its list as cytomegalovirus-associated.

The source material was PBMCs. The chain has TRBV28 and TRBJ1-4; 10 bases map to TRBD1. The sequence was collected from a man aged 18 to 29 in good health and CMV-seropositive. The CDR3 DNA is TGTGCCAGCAGGCCGGGACAGGGGTGGGAAAAACTGTTTTTT. This encodes CASRPGQGWEKLFF.